This passage covers 9 T cell receptor beta chains from one sample sequenced in a study of Ad26.COV2.S vaccination and SARS-CoV-2 variants. The data were produced by immunoSEQ multiplex PCR, yet TCRdb's version contains in-frame clones alone and is incomplete. This table has about 680,000 clones, about 90% appearing once. The treatment: 15 to 20 received Ad26.COV2.S at low or high dose, single or two shots; about 5 received placebo; per-sample allocation not given. All samples were drawn on day 63, counting from the first vaccine or placebo injection. The sample here was peripheral blood, taken in a trial of Ad26.COV2.S vaccine versus placebo. The source is a person aged 18-65 years who received the Ad26.COV2.S COVID-19 vaccine or a placebo.

This chain links TRBV21-1 with TRBJ1-3. TRBV21-1 is a recognized pseudogene. This CDR3 contains 17 residues. The CDR3 coding sequence is TGTGCCAGCAGCAAAAAAGCGGCAGGGAGGTCTGGAAACACCATATATTTT. Its translation: CASSKKAAGRSGNTIYF.

There are a few counts of this clone. The CDR3 spells CAWSVGNEKLFF. Written as DNA, the CDR3 is TGTGCCTGGAGTGTTGGTAATGAAAAACTGTTTTTT. The chain uses TRBV30 and TRBJ1-4; no definite D call. The ends were cut back, 0 bases at V and 4 bases at J, with 3 bases in the middle. Germline CDR1 reads GTSNPN; CDR2 reads SVGIG (reference sequence). This CDR3 is built from 12 residues.

V and J are TRBV30 and TRBJ2-7; 8 bases fit TRBD1. In germline, CDR1 is GTSNPN, CDR2 SVGIG (reference sequence). CDR3 size: 14 residues. Trimming removed 4 bases from V and 4 bases from J; junction bases left unmatched: 9. In DNA form, the CDR3 reads TGTGCCTGGACCCCGACAGGGGTCGGTTACGAGCAGTACTTC. Its translation is CAWTPTGVGYEQYF.

The chain has TRBV27 and TRBJ2-1; possibly TRBD1 for D (6 bases). This CDR3 has 16 amino acids. Germline V lookup: CDR1 MNHEY, CDR2 SMNVEV (reference sequence). The V end lost 0 bases, the J end lost 0 bases, and 9 bases lay between the germline ends. The CDR3 here is CASSLSGQSSYNEQFF. The CDR3 DNA reads TGTGCCAGCAGTTTATCTGGACAGAGCTCCTACAATGAGCAGTTCTTC.

The rearrangement joins TRBV12-3 or TRBV12-4 to TRBJ1-3, with D unclear. V was pared by 5 bases and J by 6 bases, with 5 bases between. The CDR3 has 11 residues. Here the CDR3 DNA reads TGTGCCAGCAGTCGGCAAAACACCATATATTTT. This encodes CASSRQNTIYF.

V is TRBV4-2 and J is TRBJ1-5, with TRBD1 identical over 9 bases. Germline V lookup: CDR1 LGHNA, CDR2 YNFKEQ. This CDR3 is built from 15 residues. The J segment lost 5 bases and the V segment lost 1 base, leaving 3 bases of the junction unmatched. CDR3 sequence reads: CASSQGDREDQPQHF. For the CDR3, the DNA is TGTGCCAGCAGCCAAGGGGACAGGGAGGATCAGCCCCAGCATTTT.

This chain links TRBV11-3 with TRBJ2-5, with D perhaps matching TRBD1 (6 bases). This CDR3 contains 13 residues. Germline CDR1 SGHNT, CDR2 YENEEA. Trimming took off 3 bases at V and 4 bases at J, with 9 bases between the two ends. DNA of the CDR3: TGTGCCAGCAGCTTCCGCAGGGGAGAGACCCAGTACTTC. This codes for CASSFRRGETQYF.

The chain combines TRBV24-1 with TRBJ2-6, with D maybe TRBD1 (6 bases). Trimming removed 8 bases at V and 5 bases at J, with 33 bases between. Germline CDR1 is KGHDR and CDR2 is SFDVKD. This CDR3 comprises 21 residues. The CDR3 region is CATMTGTRILTHLRRANVLTF. Written as DNA, the CDR3 is TGTGCCACCATGACAGGAACTAGGATCCTAACCCACCTAAGACGGGCCAACGTCCTGACTTTC.

This clone was counted ten times or more. The chain carries TRBV6-1 and TRBJ1-1; weak D call: TRBD1 (6 bases). The CDR3 contains 15 residues. Germline assignment: CDR1 MNHNS and CDR2 SASEGT. V shed 0 bases and J shed 1 base, with 9 bases lying between them. This chain's CDR3 is CASSEALTGNTEAFF. The CDR3 DNA reads TGTGCCAGCAGTGAAGCCCTGACAGGGAACACTGAAGCTTTCTTT.